This is a list of T cell receptor beta chains from one sample in a study of blood T cell repertoires in COVID-19. TCRdb's copy holds only in-frame clones and misses some; the assay was immunoSEQ multiplex PCR. The sample has 200,000 to 300,000 clones, around 87% seen once. What was sequenced was peripheral blood. The receptors originated from a woman aged 45-60 years with acute or convalescent COVID-19. Both conserved end residues are part of each CDR3. The D gene is left open where the match is weak. The size field is filled for only some rows; it gives once, few, many or a size class.

TRBJ2-5,NA,NA,15,TRBV6-6,CASSYSGMNQETQYF,TGTGCCAGCAGTTACTCCGGGATGAACCAAGAGACCCAGTACTTC
TRBJ2-1,once,NA,16,TRBV7-9,CASSPTGSGSYNEQFF,TGTGCCAGCAGCCCTACAGGGTCCGGCTCCTACAATGAGCAGTTCTTC
TRBJ2-3,NA,NA,20,TRBV5-1,CASSWGLSSSAKGSTDTQYF,TGCGCCAGCAGCTGGGGGTTATCGTCTAGCGCGAAGGGGAGCACAGATACGCAGTATTTT
TRBJ2-4,NA,NA,15,TRBV5-5,CASSPQGGGAIIQYF,TGTGCCAGCAGCCCCCAAGGAGGGGGCGCCATCATTCAGTACTTC
TRBJ2-2,NA,NA,16,TRBV5-4,CASSTANSYTRGELFF,TGTGCCAGCAGCACAGCAAACTCCTACACCAGGGGGGAGCTGTTTTTT
TRBJ1-2,NA,NA,14,TRBV5-1,CASSLETGDYGYTF,TGCGCCAGCAGCTTGGAGACAGGCGACTATGGCTACACCTTC
TRBJ2-3,NA,NA,14,TRBV28,CASRREIATDTQYF,TGTGCCAGCAGACGGGAAATCGCAACAGATACGCAGTATTTT
TRBJ2-7,NA,NA,13,TRBV27,CASSLLSSYEQYF,TGTGCCAGCAGTTTACTCTCCAGCTACGAGCAGTACTTC
TRBJ2-6,NA,TRBD1,16,TRBV5-1,CASRTLGTAGANVLTF,TGCGCCAGCAGAACACTAGGGACAGCTGGGGCCAACGTCCTGACTTTC
TRBJ2-1,NA,TRBD2,16,TRBV5-1,CASSSQPSGSYNEQFF,TGCGCCAGCAGCTCCCAGCCTAGCGGGAGTTACAATGAGCAGTTCTTC
TRBJ2-7,NA,NA,11,TRBV12-3/TRBV12-4,CASSRYYEQYF,TGTGCCAGCAGCCGTTACTACGAGCAGTACTTC
TRBJ2-7,NA,NA,13,TRBV6-4,CASVPRGRHEQYF,TGTGCCAGCGTCCCCAGGGGTAGGCACGAGCAGTACTTC
TRBJ1-4,few,NA,15,TRBV27,CASSRLAQINEKLFF,TGTGCCAGCAGCCGCTTGGCACAGATTAATGAAAAACTGTTTTTT
TRBJ1-2,NA,TRBD1,16,TRBV15,CATSRDLGTGDYGYTF,TGTGCCACCAGCAGAGATCTAGGGACAGGCGACTATGGCTACACCTTC
TRBJ2-7,NA,TRBD2,14,TRBV5-1,CASSTAAGAGEQYF,TGCGCCAGCAGCACCGCAGCGGGAGCCGGCGAGCAGTACTTC
TRBJ2-5,NA,TRBD2,15,TRBV30,CAWSVQLAGGETQYF,TGTGCCTGGAGTGTACAACTGGCCGGGGGGGAGACCCAGTACTTC
TRBJ2-1,NA,TRBD2,16,TRBV7-3,CASSLTGPGTSNEQFF,TGTGCCAGCAGCTTAACCGGACCCGGGACTAGCAATGAGCAGTTCTTC
TRBJ1-5,NA,NA,14,TRBV15,CATSRVQGDQPQHF,TGTGCCACCAGCAGAGTACAGGGCGATCAGCCCCAGCATTTT
TRBJ2-7,NA,NA,17,TRBV3-1/TRBV3-2,CASSQDRRGAGSYEQYF,TGTGCCAGCAGCCAAGATAGACGGGGGGCTGGATCCTACGAGCAGTACTTC
TRBJ1-5,NA,TRBD1,15,TRBV19,CASSIVGQGAQPQHF,TGTGCCAGTAGTATAGTTGGACAGGGGGCACAGCCCCAGCATTTT
TRBJ1-1,once,NA,13,TRBV11-3,CASSLDQGGAAFF,TGTGCCAGCAGCTTAGATCAGGGAGGAGCAGCTTTCTTT
TRBJ1-4,NA,NA,15,TRBV19,CASSMGFTANEKLFF,TGTGCCAGTAGTATGGGCTTCACAGCTAATGAAAAACTGTTTTTT